This is a list of T cell receptor beta chains from one sample in a study of T cell responses to AZD1222 COVID-19 vaccine. TCRdb's copy holds only in-frame clones and misses some; the assay was immunoSEQ multiplex PCR. The sample has about 140,000 clones, over 75% seen once; the top ten hold 7.5% to 8.5%. Specimen: peripheral blood, collected on day 0 of AZD1222 vaccination. These receptors originate from an adult in good health. The CDR3 runs from the conserved cysteine through the conserved F or W. Fields, in order: CDR3 length, J gene, D gene, clone size, V gene, CDR3 DNA, CDR3 protein. D genes are given only for firm matches. Clone size is shown for a subset of rows, as once, few, many or a class of expanded clone.

CDR3 length: 13
J gene: TRBJ1-2
D gene: TRBD1
clone size: .
V gene: TRBV30
CDR3 DNA: TGTGCCTGTACCCGGGGGACAGTCTATGGCTACACCTTC
CDR3 protein: CACTRGTVYGYTF

CDR3 length: 14
J gene: TRBJ2-5
D gene: .
clone size: .
V gene: TRBV24-1
CDR3 DNA: TGTGCCACCAGTGATCAACTATCTGGGGGGACCCAGTACTTC
CDR3 protein: CATSDQLSGGTQYF

CDR3 length: 15
J gene: TRBJ1-2
D gene: .
clone size: .
V gene: TRBV6-1
CDR3 DNA: TGTGCCAGCAGTGAAACAGGATCCACCCCCTATGGCTACACCTTC
CDR3 protein: CASSETGSTPYGYTF

CDR3 length: 14
J gene: TRBJ1-6
D gene: .
clone size: .
V gene: TRBV28
CDR3 DNA: TGTGCCAGCGGCCAGGCGGGGATGCATTCACCCCTCCACTTT
CDR3 protein: CASGQAGMHSPLHF

CDR3 length: 14
J gene: TRBJ2-1
D gene: TRBD1
clone size: .
V gene: TRBV5-4
CDR3 DNA: TGTGCCAGCAGCCGGGACAGGGGAGGGAATGAGCAGTTCTTC
CDR3 protein: CASSRDRGGNEQFF

CDR3 length: 16
J gene: TRBJ2-1
D gene: .
clone size: once
V gene: TRBV5-1
CDR3 DNA: TGCGCCAGCAGCTTGGCTACCGGAGTAAGCTACAATGAGCAGTTCTTC
CDR3 protein: CASSLATGVSYNEQFF

CDR3 length: 12
J gene: TRBJ1-6
D gene: .
clone size: .
V gene: TRBV3-1/TRBV3-2
CDR3 DNA: TGTGCCAGCAGACGGGACACTTCACCCCTCCACTTT
CDR3 protein: CASRRDTSPLHF

CDR3 length: 13
J gene: TRBJ1-1
D gene: .
clone size: .
V gene: TRBV30
CDR3 DNA: TGTGCCTGGATTGGTCTTTCGAACACTGAAGCTTTCTTT
CDR3 protein: CAWIGLSNTEAFF

CDR3 length: 14
J gene: TRBJ2-1
D gene: TRBD1
clone size: .
V gene: TRBV18
CDR3 DNA: TGTGCCAGCTCACCACCGGACAGGAGCCCTGAGCAGTTCTTC
CDR3 protein: CASSPPDRSPEQFF

CDR3 length: 15
J gene: TRBJ1-3
D gene: .
clone size: once
V gene: TRBV9
CDR3 DNA: TGTGCCAGCAGCGACCTAAGTGGGTTCGGAAACACCATATATTTT
CDR3 protein: CASSDLSGFGNTIYF

CDR3 length: 10
J gene: TRBJ1-1
D gene: .
clone size: .
V gene: TRBV29-1
CDR3 DNA: TGCAGCGTTAAAAACACTGAAGCTTTCTTT
CDR3 protein: CSVKNTEAFF

CDR3 length: 12
J gene: TRBJ2-7
D gene: .
clone size: .
V gene: TRBV7-2
CDR3 DNA: TGTGCCAGCAGTCTTCGCCCCTACGAGCAGTACTTC
CDR3 protein: CASSLRPYEQYF

CDR3 length: 16
J gene: TRBJ1-6
D gene: TRBD1
clone size: .
V gene: TRBV19
CDR3 DNA: TGTGCCAGTACCATTACAGGGGGCCTCTATAATTCACCCCTCCACTTT
CDR3 protein: CASTITGGLYNSPLHF

CDR3 length: 15
J gene: TRBJ2-3
D gene: TRBD2
clone size: once
V gene: TRBV11-2
CDR3 DNA: TGTGCCAGCAGCTCTCGGACTAGCCGGGTAGATACGCAGTATTTT
CDR3 protein: CASSSRTSRVDTQYF

CDR3 length: 14
J gene: TRBJ2-3
D gene: .
clone size: .
V gene: TRBV2
CDR3 DNA: TGTGCCAGCAGTCCTACCGGGGCCCCGGATACGCAGTATTTT
CDR3 protein: CASSPTGAPDTQYF

CDR3 length: 13
J gene: TRBJ1-6
D gene: .
clone size: few
V gene: TRBV5-8
CDR3 DNA: TGTGCCAGCAGCAGTAACAGGGATTCACCCCTCCACTTT
CDR3 protein: CASSSNRDSPLHF

CDR3 length: 13
J gene: TRBJ1-2
D gene: TRBD1
clone size: .
V gene: TRBV5-4
CDR3 DNA: TGTGCCAGCAAGGGGGCCGCTAACTATGGCTACACCTTC
CDR3 protein: CASKGAANYGYTF

CDR3 length: 15
J gene: TRBJ1-5
D gene: .
clone size: .
V gene: TRBV6-1
CDR3 DNA: TGTGCCAGCAGTGAGGAGCTGGCACGGAATCAGCCCCAGCATTTT
CDR3 protein: CASSEELARNQPQHF

CDR3 length: 13
J gene: TRBJ2-7
D gene: .
clone size: .
V gene: TRBV5-4
CDR3 DNA: TGTGCCAGCAGGGTGGCCAGCTCCTACGAGCAGTACTTC
CDR3 protein: CASRVASSYEQYF

CDR3 length: 13
J gene: TRBJ1-1
D gene: .
clone size: once
V gene: TRBV4-1
CDR3 DNA: TGCGCCAGCAGCCCCACGGAGAACACTGAAGCTTTCTTT
CDR3 protein: CASSPTENTEAFF

CDR3 length: 14
J gene: TRBJ1-2
D gene: TRBD1
clone size: .
V gene: TRBV6-5
CDR3 DNA: TGTGCCAGCAGTCCGGGGACAGGGCGGGGTGGCTACACCTTC
CDR3 protein: CASSPGTGRGGYTF

CDR3 length: 13
J gene: TRBJ2-3
D gene: TRBD1
clone size: .
V gene: TRBV27
CDR3 DNA: TGTGCCAGCAGTCCAGGGGGCCCAGATACGCAGTATTTT
CDR3 protein: CASSPGGPDTQYF